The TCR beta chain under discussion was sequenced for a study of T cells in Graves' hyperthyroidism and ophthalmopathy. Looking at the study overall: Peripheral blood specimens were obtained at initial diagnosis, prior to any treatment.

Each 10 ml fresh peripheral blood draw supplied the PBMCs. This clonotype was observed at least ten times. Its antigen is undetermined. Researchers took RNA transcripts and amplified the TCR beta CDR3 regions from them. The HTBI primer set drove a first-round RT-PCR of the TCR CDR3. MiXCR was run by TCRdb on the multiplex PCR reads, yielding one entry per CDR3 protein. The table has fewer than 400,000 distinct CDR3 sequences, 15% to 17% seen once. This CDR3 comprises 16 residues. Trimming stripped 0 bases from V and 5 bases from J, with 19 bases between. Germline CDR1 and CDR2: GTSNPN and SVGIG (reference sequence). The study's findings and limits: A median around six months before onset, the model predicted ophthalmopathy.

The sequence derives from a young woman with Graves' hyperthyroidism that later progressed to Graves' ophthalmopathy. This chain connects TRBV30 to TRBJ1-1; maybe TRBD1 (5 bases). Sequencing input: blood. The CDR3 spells CAWSVRYALEGTEAFF. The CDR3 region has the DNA TGTGCCTGGAGTGTAAGGTATGCTCTTGAGGGGACTGAAGCTTTCTTT.